In its sample, the clone carrying this TCR beta chain was seen once. Enrolled through a virtual design, the participants were between about 18 and 89 years of age and came from about two dozen US areas. This record belongs to a study of blood T cell repertoires in COVID-19. Study-wide context: Samples of COVID-19 (acute and convalescent) were obtained from the United States, Italy and Spain. T cells, B-cell-depleted T cells, or PBMCs provided the cDNA or gDNA that served as material.

The CDR3 runs to 15 residues. V was pared by 4 bases and J by 0 bases, with 9 bases between. In germline, CDR1 is SNHLY, CDR2 FYNNEI. In the original processing: Quantification of nucleated cells was approximated via reference gene primer amplification. The data were produced by immunoSEQ multiplex PCR, yet TCRdb's version contains in-frame clones alone and is incomplete. V and J calls and clone size are copied from that table; D and trimming were computed from the DNA. In the table there are about 270,000 clones, around 89% of which are singletons. The sample consisted of PBMCs or T cells enriched from blood (not recorded which). This chain uses TRBV2 with TRBJ2-2; D ambiguous. The TCR comes from a woman aged 55-69 years in a cohort exposed to, infected with or recovered from COVID-19 (not recorded which). CDR3 coding DNA: TGTGCCAGCAGTGTCCGCGGATCGAACACCGGGGAGCTGTTTTTT. It yields the protein CASSVRGSNTGELFF.